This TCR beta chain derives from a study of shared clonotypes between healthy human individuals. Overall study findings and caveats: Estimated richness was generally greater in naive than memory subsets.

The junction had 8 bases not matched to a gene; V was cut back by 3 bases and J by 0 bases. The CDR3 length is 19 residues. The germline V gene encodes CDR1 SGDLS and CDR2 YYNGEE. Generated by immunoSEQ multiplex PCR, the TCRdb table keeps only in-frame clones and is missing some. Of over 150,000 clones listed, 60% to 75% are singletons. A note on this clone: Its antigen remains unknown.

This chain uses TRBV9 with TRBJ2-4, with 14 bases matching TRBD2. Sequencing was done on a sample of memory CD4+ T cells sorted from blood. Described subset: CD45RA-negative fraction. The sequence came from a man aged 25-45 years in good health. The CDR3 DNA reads TGTGCCAGCAGCGCCGGAGGGACTAGCGGGGGTCTAGCCAAAAACATTCAGTACTTC. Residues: CASSAGGTSGGLAKNIQYF.